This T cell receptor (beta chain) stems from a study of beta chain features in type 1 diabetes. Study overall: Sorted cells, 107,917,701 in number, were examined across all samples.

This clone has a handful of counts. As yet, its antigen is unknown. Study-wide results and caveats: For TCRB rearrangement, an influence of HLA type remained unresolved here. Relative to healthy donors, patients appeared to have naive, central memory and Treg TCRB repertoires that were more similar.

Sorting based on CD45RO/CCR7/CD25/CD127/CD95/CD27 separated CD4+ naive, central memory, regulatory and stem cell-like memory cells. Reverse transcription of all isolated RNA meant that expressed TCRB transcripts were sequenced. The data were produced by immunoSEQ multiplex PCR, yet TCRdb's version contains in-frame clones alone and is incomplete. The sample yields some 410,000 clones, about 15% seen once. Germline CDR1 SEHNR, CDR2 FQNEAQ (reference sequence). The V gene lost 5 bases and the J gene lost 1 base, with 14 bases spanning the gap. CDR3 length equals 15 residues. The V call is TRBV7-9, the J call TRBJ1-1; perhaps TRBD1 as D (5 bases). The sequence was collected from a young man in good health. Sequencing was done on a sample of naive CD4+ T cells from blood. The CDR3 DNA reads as TGTGCCAGCAGCCCCTGGGACCTGGCGAACACTGAAGCTTTCTTT. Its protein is CASSPWDLANTEAFF.